This entry lists 15 T cell receptor beta chains sequenced from one sample in a study of tumor-infiltrating lymphocytes in primary liver carcinoma (dated 2017 in TCRdb). Total RNA and DNA were co-extracted without cell sorting from about 19-30 mg of bulk tissue using the AllPrep DNA/RNA mini kit. The sample was run on an Illumina HiSeq 2500. Using a constant-region primer and ProtoScript II reverse transcriptase, TCRbeta-specific cDNA was reverse-transcribed from 450 to 650 ng total RNA. Construction of the TCRbeta libraries relied on three nested rounds of multiplex PCR, following a slightly modified ARM-PCR procedure. Each of the first two PCR rounds ran for approximately 10 cycles using multiplex TRBV1-TRBV30 forward primers together with a Cbeta reverse primer. TCRdb ran its own pipeline on the public reads, namely fastp trimming at Q25 and MiXCR clone calling, and kept in-frame beta chains. Entries that share a CDR3 protein sequence are merged under the most common genes and DNA. A total of some 100,000 distinct CDR3 sequences appear in this sample, around two thirds of them only once. Approximately 12% of the sample belongs to the ten largest clones.

The specimen sequenced was liver tumor tissue from sampling region 2. Sample cell subset or site, as interpreted from the label and publication: tumor region T2, inferior pole. The receptor source for this set is a woman aged 55 to 70 with primary liver carcinoma and hepatitis B virus infection.

This sequence joins TRBV29-1 and TRBJ2-3; D is possibly TRBD2 (7 bases). V lost 8 bases and J lost 1, with 22 bases in between. The CDR3 extends over 16 amino acids. Germline CDR1 and CDR2: SQVTM and ANQGSEA. In DNA, the CDR3 is TGCAGCCATCATTCGTTACAGGGAGGGGGCACAGATACGCAGTATTTT. It specifies CSHHSLQGGGTDTQYF.

This clonotype was found many times. CDR3 loop: CAWSLRTSGNTIYF. DNA for the CDR3: TGTGCCTGGAGTCTACGCACCTCTGGAAACACCATATATTTT. V is TRBV30 and J is TRBJ1-3; the D is unclear. V was cut by 2 bases and J by 0 bases, with 8 bases left in between. From germline, CDR1 is GTSNPN and CDR2 SVGIG (reference sequence). The CDR3 has 14 amino acids.

About this clonotype itself: A read error may account for a junction end that differs from germline. In nucleotides, the CDR3 is TGTGCCAGCAGCCCTAAGGCAGGGGTCGGAAACACCACATATTTT. It codes for CASSPKAGVGNTTYF. The chain couples TRBV4-2 to TRBJ1-3, with a possible D match to TRBD1 (6 bases). Germline CDR1 and CDR2: LGHNA and YNFKEQ. The CDR3 is 15 amino acids.

This clonotype was detected ten times or more. This chain links TRBV10-2 with TRBJ1-5; 8 bases line up with TRBD1. This CDR3 comprises 15 residues. V was pared by 6 bases and J by 2 bases, with 6 bases of the junction left unmatched. The germline CDR1 and CDR2 sequences are WSHSY and SAAADI. CDR3 loop: CASRPGQGGNQPQHF. CDR3 in DNA: TGCGCCAGCAGACCCGGACAGGGTGGCAATCAGCCCCAGCATTTT.

A remark on this clonotype: A much larger clonotype is one base distant, so this may be a read error. The chain joins TRBV6-6 to TRBJ2-3, with D perhaps matching TRBD2 (5 bases). The germline V and J ends were trimmed by 7 bases and 2 bases, with 13 bases remaining between them. CDR1 and CDR2 (germline): MNHNY, SVGAGI (reference sequence). The CDR3 runs 14 residues. The CDR3 bases are TGTGCCAGCATCTCCGTGACTATCACAGATACGCAGTATTTT. Translation gives CASISVTITDTQYF.

Details on this clonotype: Sequence at one end of the junction differs from germline and may be a read error. The chain is built from TRBV14 and TRBJ2-7; 7 positions agree with TRBD1. Germline V gene sequence: CDR1 SGHDN, CDR2 FVKESK. The CDR3 totals 14 residues. In DNA form, the CDR3 reads TGTGCCAGCCGGCCGGGACAGAACTCCTGCGAGCAGTACTTC. Translating it yields CASRPGQNSCEQYF.

This clonotype showed up many times. V gene TRBV6-6 combines with J gene TRBJ2-3; D gene unclear. CDR3 size: 14 residues. CDR1 is MNHNY, CDR2 SVGAGI, per germline (reference sequence). The V end was cut by 7 bases, the J end by 3 bases, with 14 bases between. The CDR3 sequence: CASTGVERTDTQYF. CDR3 nucleotide sequence: TGTGCCAGCACGGGTGTCGAGAGGACAGATACGCAGTATTTT.

In the case of this clonotype: This likely comes from a read error, as the CDR3 has no conserved phenylalanine or tryptophan at its end. The V and J genes are TRBV5-6 and TRBJ2-1, with 7 bases that match TRBD2. V dropped 5 bases and J dropped 10; count of bases not matched to a gene: 15. The CDR3 contains 15 residues. Germline lookup yields CDR1 SGHDT and CDR2 YYEEEE. CDR3 region: CASSLQAGPEKEQFS. Here the CDR3 DNA reads TGTGCCAGCAGTTTGCAAGCGGGGCCCGAGAAAGAGCAGTTCTCC.

This clonotype has at least ten counts. The chain recombines TRBV29-1 with TRBJ2-3; unclear D gene. V lost 3 bases and J 3 bases, leaving 19 bases between the germline ends. The germline V gene encodes CDR1 SQVTM and CDR2 ANQGSEA. CDR3 length: 16 amino acids. The CDR3 reads CSVEKGSSGITDTQYF. The CDR3 DNA reads as TGCAGCGTTGAGAAGGGTTCGAGTGGGATTACAGATACGCAGTATTTT.

The J gene is TRBJ1-5, the V gene TRBV6-6, with D tentatively TRBD1 (6 bases). Trimming shortened V by 9 bases and J by 0 bases, and 18 bases separated the two germline ends. Germline V gene lookup returns CDR1 MNHNY and CDR2 SVGAGI (reference sequence). There are 16 residues in the CDR3. CDR3 amino acids: CASIPGQLYSNQPQHF. The CDR3, as DNA: TGTGCCAGTATCCCTGGACAGCTATATAGCAATCAGCCCCAGCATTTT.

Comment on this clonotype: At one end the junction does not follow the germline gene, possibly because of a read error. The chain employs TRBV29-1 and TRBJ2-3; 8 bases match TRBD2. Germline V gene lookup returns CDR1 SQVTM and CDR2 ANQGSEA. The CDR3 totals 15 residues. CDR3 DNA: TGTAGCGTTCTGGGACTGGCGGGAGGATCAGATATGCAGTATTTT. Protein sequence: CSVLGLAGGSDMQYF.

Turning to this clonotype: A read error may be the cause here, since a much bigger clone is one base away. The chain is built from TRBV5-6 and TRBJ1-5; D is uncertain. Germline-derived CDR1 and CDR2 are SGHDT and YYEEEE. CDR3 length: 12 residues. CDR3 in amino acids: CASSSGDQSQHF. DNA of the CDR3: TGTGCCAGCAGCTCCGGGGATCAGTCCCAGCATTTT.

For this clonotype: Since a much larger clone is just one base distant, this may be a read error. The gene calls are TRBV5-6 and TRBJ2-1; TRBD2 matches at 7 bases. Germline V gene sequence: CDR1 SGHDT, CDR2 YYEEEE. This CDR3 spans 17 amino acids. Written as DNA, the CDR3 is TGTGCCAGCAGTTTGGGGAGCCGGGGGGAGGGCTACAATGAGCAGCTCTTC. This codes for CASSLGSRGEGYNEQLF.

As to this clonotype: It may be a read error: a sequence one base away is much more abundant. The chain couples TRBV7-9 to TRBJ1-1; D ambiguous. CDR1 is SEHNR, CDR2 FQNEAQ, per germline (reference sequence). The CDR3 covers 13 residues. V shed 5 bases and J shed 12 bases, with 19 bases lying between them. CDR3 amino acids: CASSPQTGFKSFF. The CDR3 DNA reads as TGTGCCAGCAGCCCCCAGACGGGGTTTAAGTCTTTCTTT.

As concerns this clonotype: No conserved phenylalanine or tryptophan is present at the end of the CDR3, so a read error is the likely explanation. Because the CDR3's place on the DNA is in doubt, the DNA is left out and the CDR3 is given as listed by TCRdb. The chain employs TRBV11-2 and TRBJ2-5; the D call in the table, TRBD1, was not verified against the DNA. From germline, CDR1 is SGHAT and CDR2 FQNNGV. The length of the CDR3 is 13 amino acids, counting both ends. CDR3 loop: CASSLDIGNREYL.